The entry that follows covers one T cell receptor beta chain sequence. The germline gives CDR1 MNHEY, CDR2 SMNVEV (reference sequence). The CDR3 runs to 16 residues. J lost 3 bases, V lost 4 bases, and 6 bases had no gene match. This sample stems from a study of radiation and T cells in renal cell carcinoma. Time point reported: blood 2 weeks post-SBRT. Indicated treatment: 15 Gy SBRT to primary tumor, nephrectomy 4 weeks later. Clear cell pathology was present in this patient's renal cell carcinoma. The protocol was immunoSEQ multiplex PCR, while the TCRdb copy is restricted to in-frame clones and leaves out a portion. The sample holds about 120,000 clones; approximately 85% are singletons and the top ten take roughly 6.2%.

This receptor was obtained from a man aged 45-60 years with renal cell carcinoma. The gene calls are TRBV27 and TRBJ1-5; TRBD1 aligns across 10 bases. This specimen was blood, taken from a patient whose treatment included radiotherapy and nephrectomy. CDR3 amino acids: CASSSRQGAINQPQHF. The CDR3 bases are TGTGCCAGCAGTTCGAGACAGGGGGCGATCAATCAGCCCCAGCATTTT.